This T cell receptor (beta chain) was found in a study of graft-versus-host responses after intestinal transplantation. Background on the study: Recipients had transplants, and these were multivisceral, liver-intestinal, or isolated intestinal. Each patient got anti-thymocyte globulin induction, then tacrolimus and steroids for around 3 years. Whole-study results and caveats: Recipient marrow held GvH clones, some first seen in ileum or blood. Early after transplant, HvG clones declined as circulating GvH clones peaked.

Only one count was recorded for this clone. No antigen is known for it. Data came from immunoSEQ multiplex PCR; TCRdb stores just in-frame clones and leaves some out. Of over 75,000 clones listed, about 89% are singletons. This CDR3 has 13 residues. The germline V and J ends were trimmed by 3 bases and 0 bases, with 4 bases remaining between them. The germline V gene has CDR1 SGHNT and CDR2 YYREEE (reference sequence). This specimen was unstimulated CD4+ T cells sorted from spleen or lymph node cells, taken before intestinal transplant. The TCR comes from a human donor who received an intestinal transplant. J is TRBJ2-1 and V is TRBV5-4; D unresolved. CDR3 sequence: CASSSSSYNEQFF. For the CDR3, the DNA is TGTGCCAGCAGCTCCAGCTCCTACAATGAGCAGTTCTTC.